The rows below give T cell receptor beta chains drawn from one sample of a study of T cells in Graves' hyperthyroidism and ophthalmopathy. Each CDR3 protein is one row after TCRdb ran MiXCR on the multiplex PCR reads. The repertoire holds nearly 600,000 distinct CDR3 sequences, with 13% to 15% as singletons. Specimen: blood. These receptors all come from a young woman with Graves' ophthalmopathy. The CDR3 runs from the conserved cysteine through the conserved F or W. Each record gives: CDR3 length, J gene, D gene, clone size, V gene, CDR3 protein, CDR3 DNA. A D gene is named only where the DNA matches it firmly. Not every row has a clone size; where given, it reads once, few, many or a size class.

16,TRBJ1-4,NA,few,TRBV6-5,CASSYSGGLTNEKLFF,TGTGCCAGCAGTTACTCGGGGGGCTTGACTAATGAAAAACTGTTTTTT
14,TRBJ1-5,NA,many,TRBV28,CASSPRDNNQPQHF,TGTGCCAGCAGTCCCCGGGACAACAATCAGCCCCAGCATTTT
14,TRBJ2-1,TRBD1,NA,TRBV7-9,CASPRGTGLNEQFF,TGTGCCAGTCCCAGAGGGACAGGTCTCAATGAGCAGTTCTTC
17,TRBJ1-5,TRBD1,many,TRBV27,CASSLALQGVRNQPQHF,TGTGCCAGCAGTTTGGCCCTACAGGGGGTGCGCAATCAGCCCCAGCATTTT
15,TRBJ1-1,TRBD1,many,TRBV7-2,CASSPRQGRYTEAFF,TGTGCCAGCAGCCCAAGACAGGGGAGGTACACTGAAGCTTTCTTT
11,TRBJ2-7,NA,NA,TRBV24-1,CATSAGHEQYF,TGTGCCACCAGTGCAGGCCACGAGCAGTACTTC
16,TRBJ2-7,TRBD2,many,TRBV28,CASSLYTSGRSYEQYF,TGTGCCAGCAGTTTATACACTAGCGGGAGGTCCTACGAGCAGTACTTC
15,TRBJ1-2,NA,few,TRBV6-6,CASSYSGGALGGYTF,TGTGCCAGCAGTTACTCCGGGGGGGCTTTAGGCGGCTACACCTTC
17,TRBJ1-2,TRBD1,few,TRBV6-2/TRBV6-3,CASTTFDLGQGLYGYTF,TGTGCCAGCACTACCTTCGACCTGGGACAGGGTCTCTATGGCTACACCTTC
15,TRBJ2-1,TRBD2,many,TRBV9,CASSPFAGGANEQFF,TGTGCCAGCAGCCCTTTTGCGGGAGGGGCTAATGAGCAGTTCTTC
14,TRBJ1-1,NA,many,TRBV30,CAWSAGHLNTEAFF,TGTGCCTGGAGCGCCGGACACCTGAACACTGAAGCTTTCTTT
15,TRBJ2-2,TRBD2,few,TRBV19,CASRKLAGEGGELFF,TGTGCCAGTAGGAAGCTAGCGGGAGAGGGCGGGGAGCTGTTTTTT
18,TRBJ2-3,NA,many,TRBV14,CASSHRHGGTAGTDTQYF,TGTGCCAGCAGCCACCGTCACGGCGGGACCGCCGGGACAGATACGCAGTATTTT
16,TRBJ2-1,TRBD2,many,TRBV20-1,CSARVRGLAGANEQFF,TGCAGTGCTAGGGTAAGGGGACTAGCGGGAGCCAATGAGCAGTTCTTC
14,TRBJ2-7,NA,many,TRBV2,CASTDPGLVYEQYF,TGTGCCAGCACTGACCCTGGACTCGTGTACGAGCAGTACTTC